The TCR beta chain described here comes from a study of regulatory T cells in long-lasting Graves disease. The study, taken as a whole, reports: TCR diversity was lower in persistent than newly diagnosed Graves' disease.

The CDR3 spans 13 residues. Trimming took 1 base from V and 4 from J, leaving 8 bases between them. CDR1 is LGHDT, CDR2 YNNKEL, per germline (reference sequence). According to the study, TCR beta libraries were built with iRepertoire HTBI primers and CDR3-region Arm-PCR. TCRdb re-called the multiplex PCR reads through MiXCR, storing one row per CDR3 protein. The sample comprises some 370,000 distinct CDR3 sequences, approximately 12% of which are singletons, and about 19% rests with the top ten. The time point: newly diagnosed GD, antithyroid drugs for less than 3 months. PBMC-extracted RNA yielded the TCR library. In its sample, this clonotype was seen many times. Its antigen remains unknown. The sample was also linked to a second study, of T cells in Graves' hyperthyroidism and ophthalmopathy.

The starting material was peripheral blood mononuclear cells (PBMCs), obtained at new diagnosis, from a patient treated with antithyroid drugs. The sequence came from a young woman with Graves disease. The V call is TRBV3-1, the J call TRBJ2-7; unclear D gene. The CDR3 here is CASSQASNYEQYF. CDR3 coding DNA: TGTGCCAGCAGCCAAGCTTCCAATTACGAGCAGTACTTC.